This note documents a single T cell receptor beta chain sequence. Making TCR cDNA involved 5'RACE template switching, which added UMIs and a universal primer site. Each CDR3 protein gets one entry after TCRdb re-called the 5' RACE reads with MiXCR. The data contain about 230,000 distinct CDR3 sequences, roughly 6.8% of them singletons. This entry is derived from a study of T cells after yellow fever vaccination. CDR1 is SGHKS, CDR2 YYEKEE, per germline (reference sequence). The CDR3 covers 12 residues. V was cut by 5 bases and J by 9 bases, with 14 bases left in between. The sample was CD4+ T cells sorted from PBMCs, taken on the day of the yellow fever booster vaccination. This receptor was obtained from a man aged 30 to 39 who received the YFV17D yellow fever vaccine. J is TRBJ2-5 and V is TRBV5-5; D is possibly TRBD1 (6 bases). DNA of the CDR3: TGTGCCAGCAGACCCAGGGGCGAGGCCCAGTACTTC. This codes for CASRPRGEAQYF.